The sample holds one count of the clone carrying this T cell receptor (beta chain). This specimen belongs to a study of OX40 agonist ivuxolimab in advanced cancers. For the study at large: Patients were dosed intravenously with ivuxolimab at 0.01 to 10 mg/kg every 2 weeks.

The CDR3 loop spans 14 amino acids. Germline lookup yields CDR1 LNHNV and CDR2 YYDKDF (reference sequence). The V and J ends lost 5 bases and 8 bases, in that order; junction bases with no gene match: 9. Some clones are missing from TCRdb's copy, which holds only in-frame ones; the method was immunoSEQ multiplex PCR. The sample records roughly 86,000 clones, 92% being singletons. V and J are TRBV15 and TRBJ2-1, with TRBD2 matching over 7 bases. The sequence was collected from an adult with an advanced solid tumor such as melanoma, head and neck, liver or kidney cancer. This specimen consisted of CD4+ or CD8+ T cells sorted from blood, obtained in a trial of the OX40 agonist ivuxolimab. The CDR3 region is CATSRVAGADEQFF. The CDR3 DNA follows: TGTGCCACCAGCCGGGTCGCGGGAGCCGATGAGCAGTTCTTC.